A selection of T cell receptor beta chains follows, all from one sample in a study of blood T cell repertoires in COVID-19. The table came from immunoSEQ multiplex PCR; TCRdb's copy has only in-frame clones and leaves some out. The profile covers 250,000 or so clones, with about 88% appearing a single time and less than 8.5% taken by the ten largest. Sequences were obtained from PBMCs or T cells enriched from blood (not recorded which). The origin of the receptors is a woman between 50 and 59 years old who had been exposed to COVID-19. Both conserved end residues are part of each CDR3. Clone size appears in some rows only: once, few, many, or a class for an expanded clone.

>TRBV7-2|TRBJ2-7|once
CASSLGQGEVEQYF
>TRBV5-1|TRBJ2-5|NA
CASSHMGDTGQETQYF
>TRBV5-4|TRBJ1-2|NA
CASSLDRSTLYGYTF
>TRBV28|TRBJ2-1|NA
CASSFYRGGANEQFF
>TRBV27|TRBJ1-1|NA
CASSFRGRTEAFF
>TRBV10-3|TRBJ1-5|NA
CAISESRGSQPQHF
>TRBV9|TRBJ2-7|NA
CASSGSPQTGASPYEQYF
>TRBV6-5|TRBJ2-2|once
CASRASSEGAGELFF
>TRBV5-1|TRBJ1-6|NA
CASSFGLSSYNSPLHF
>TRBV12-3/TRBV12-4|TRBJ2-5|NA
CASSSTGMETQYF
>TRBV19|TRBJ2-1|NA
CASSIDSASATGQFF
>TRBV7-2|TRBJ1-5|NA
CASSGQGNQPQHF
>TRBV6-2/TRBV6-3|TRBJ2-1|NA
CASSYAGTGGYNEQFF
>TRBV12-3/TRBV12-4|TRBJ1-6|NA
CASSLSGTSLHF
>TRBV27|TRBJ2-4|NA
CASRRQGSDIQYF
>TRBV6-5|TRBJ2-7|NA
CASQLALEPHEQYF
>TRBV6-5|TRBJ1-2|NA
CASSYGESHGYTF
>TRBV11-2|TRBJ1-6|NA
CASSYLRQLNSPLHF
>TRBV10-3|TRBJ2-1|NA
CAISDRGREQFF
>TRBV7-9|TRBJ2-5|NA
CASSLKRLAQETQYF
>TRBV5-5|TRBJ2-1|NA
CASSIRDLGRNEQFF
>TRBV13|TRBJ1-2|NA
CASSSLGAGNYGYTF
>TRBV5-6|TRBJ1-2|NA
CASSPRQGRYYGYTF
>TRBV6-5|TRBJ1-2|NA
CASSYGGTGGGYGYTF
>TRBV4-1|TRBJ2-5|NA
CASSQVGTPQETQYF
>TRBV12-3/TRBV12-4|TRBJ1-2|NA
CASTRGVDYGYTF
>TRBV4-1|TRBJ2-3|NA
CASSQDGTGSGTDTQYF
>TRBV5-5|TRBJ1-2|NA
CASSFGGGGYTF
>TRBV3-1/TRBV3-2|TRBJ1-4|NA
CASSPTNYRGKGEKLFF
>TRBV18|TRBJ1-1|NA
CASSPGHLNTEAFF
>TRBV5-8|TRBJ1-2|NA
CASSRQVAEGYTF
>TRBV4-3|TRBJ2-3|NA
CASSQEFGEGRSTDTQYF